The following is a T cell receptor (beta chain) sequence with its context. TCRdb redid the calling of the RACE reads with MiXCR, one entry per CDR3 protein. The sample records some 80,000 distinct CDR3 sequences, roughly 10% being singletons. Between the trimmed V and J ends, which lost 0 bases and 6 bases, there was a span of 9 bases. Germline-derived CDR1 and CDR2 are SGDLS and YYNGEE. The CDR3 length is 13 residues. The data derive from a study of human T cells and chemical hapten exposure. About the study: Upper-back patches of 0.01% DPC were read at 6 days.

Time point: patch test 2, 6 weeks after DPC sensitization. Regarding treatment: therapeutic diphenylcyclopropenone sensitization with weekly scalp DPC. This specimen was whole blood, taken in connection with sensitization to the hapten diphenylcyclopropenone (DPC). The receptor's source is a woman aged 25 to 45 with alopecia areata. Some clones in this sample may be carry-over from other donors' samples. The rearrangement links TRBV9 to TRBJ1-2; tentatively, D is TRBD1 (6 bases). The CDR3 spells CASSVDAGDGYTF. The CDR3 DNA is TGTGCCAGCAGCGTAGACGCAGGGGATGGCTACACCTTC.